These 14 T cell receptor beta chains share one sample of origin, sequenced in a study of T cells in Graves' hyperthyroidism and ophthalmopathy. Amplification of TCR beta CDR3 regions used RNA as the template. A set of HTBI primers served as the primers for a first-round RT-PCR of the TCR CDR3. MiXCR, applied by TCRdb to the multiplex PCR reads, yields one record per CDR3 protein. The sample records approximately 370,000 distinct CDR3 sequences, about a sixth being singletons. Sequenced material: blood. The receptor set was obtained from a woman under 40 with Graves' hyperthyroidism that later progressed to Graves' ophthalmopathy.

The chain recombines TRBV2 with TRBJ1-5; 11 bases line up with TRBD1. Unmatched junction bases numbered 5, after V lost 2 bases and J lost 5 bases. CDR1 and CDR2 from the germline V gene are SNHLY and FYNNEI. CDR3 length: 16 residues. CDR3 residues: CASSEWGQGEDQPQHF. CDR3 sequence (DNA): TGTGCCAGCAGTGAATGGGGACAGGGGGAAGATCAGCCCCAGCATTTT.

The table lists this clonotype with many counts. The chain carries TRBV29-1 and TRBJ1-1; 8 bases map to TRBD1. The CDR3 spans 14 residues. J was trimmed by 1 base and V by 6 bases; bases with no gene match: 7. CDR1 is SQVTM, CDR2 ANQGSEA, per germline. The CDR3 loop is CSVGHGTGNTEAFF. In DNA form, the CDR3 reads TGCAGCGTGGGCCACGGGACAGGGAACACTGAAGCTTTCTTT.

The chain employs TRBV7-6 and TRBJ2-3, with 11 bases fitting TRBD1. CDR1 SGHVS and CDR2 FNYEAQ come from the germline V gene. V shed 4 bases and J 0 bases; nucleotides not matched to a gene: 0. The CDR3 is made up of 15 amino acids. The DNA of the CDR3 is TGTGCCAGCAGCTGGGACAGGGGGAGCACAGATACGCAGTATTTT. Amino acids: CASSWDRGSTDTQYF.

The table lists this clonotype with many counts. The chain joins TRBV12-3 or TRBV12-4 to TRBJ1-5; D possibly corresponds to TRBD1 (5 bases). CDR3 length: 13 residues. Trimming pared 0 bases from V and 10 bases from J, leaving 10 bases between. CDR3 amino acids: CASSLASGGPQHF. As DNA, the CDR3 is TGTGCCAGCAGTTTAGCGTCTGGGGGACCCCAGCATTTT.

This clonotype was counted a few times. This rearrangement joins TRBV20-1 to TRBJ2-7, with D hard to call. Trimming pared 5 bases from V and 0 bases from J, leaving 11 bases between. Germline V lookup: CDR1 DFQATT, CDR2 SNEGSKA (reference sequence). The CDR3 length is 13 residues. The CDR3 DNA reads as TGCAGTGCTCCTCCCCATGGCTCCTACGAGCAGTACTTC. The encoded protein is CSAPPHGSYEQYF.

This clonotype was seen repeatedly, ten times or more. The rearrangement joins TRBV2 to TRBJ1-4; D perhaps matches TRBD1 (5 bases). The V end lost 0 bases, the J end lost 3 bases, and 23 bases lay between the germline ends. The CDR3 extends over 20 amino acids. Germline lookup yields CDR1 SNHLY and CDR2 FYNNEI. The chain's CDR3 is CASSEAYVGEVFFPNEKLFF. CDR3 in DNA: TGTGCCAGCAGTGAAGCCTACGTAGGGGAGGTTTTTTTCCCTAATGAAAAACTGTTTTTT. Full variable domain (remainder filled in from reference TRBV2 and TRBJ1-4): EPEVTQTPSHQVTQMGQEVILRCVPISNHLYFYWYRQILGQKVEFLVSFYNNEISEKSEIFDDQFSVERPDGSNFTLKIRSTKLEDSAMYFCASSEAYVGEVFFPNEKLFFGSGTQLSVL.

A few counts support this clonotype. The chain employs TRBV4-1 and TRBJ2-3; no reliable D call. The length of the CDR3 is 14 residues. Germline loops: CDR1 MGHRA, CDR2 YSYEKL. Trimming stripped 0 bases from V and 3 bases from J, with 7 bases between. The CDR3 is CASSQEGVTDTQYF. The CDR3 region has the DNA TGCGCCAGCAGCCAAGAGGGCGTAACAGATACGCAGTATTTT.

This clonotype was recorded many times. The chain carries TRBV11-2 and TRBJ2-7; 10 bases map to TRBD1. The V gene end was trimmed by 6 bases and the J gene end by 1 base; junction bases not matched to a gene: 6. Germline V lookup: CDR1 SGHAT, CDR2 FQNNGV. This CDR3 spans 15 amino acids. The CDR3 coding sequence is TGTGCCAGCAGTATGGACAGGGGGTTTTCCTACGAGCAGTACTTC. It encodes CASSMDRGFSYEQYF.

This clonotype came up a few times. J is TRBJ2-6 and V is TRBV20-1; D possibly uses TRBD1 or TRBD2 (5 bases each). With 0 bases removed from V and 4 bases from J, the gap between germline ends came to 10 bases. CDR1 is DFQATT and CDR2 is SNEGSKA in the germline V gene (reference sequence). The CDR3 runs to 15 residues. CDR3 protein: CSARDRGTGANVLTF. The DNA of the CDR3 is TGCAGTGCTAGAGATCGGGGCACGGGGGCCAACGTCCTGACTTTC.

This clonotype was detected many times. The genes are TRBV5-5 and TRBJ1-4, with unresolved D. Germline CDR1 reads SGHKS; CDR2 reads YYEKEE (reference sequence). With 2 bases removed from V and 8 bases from J, the gap between germline ends came to 10 bases. This CDR3 comprises 13 residues. CDR3 sequence (DNA): TGTGCCAGCAGCTTCGTCCTGGGAGAAAAACTGTTTTTT. It is translated as CASSFVLGEKLFF.

A few counts support this clonotype. DNA of the CDR3: TGTGCCAGCAGTTCCCTTCATCAGACAGGGGGGTATACCAACGTCCTGACTTTC. Protein product: CASSSLHQTGGYTNVLTF. V usage is TRBV6-1 and J usage is TRBJ2-6; 9 bases align to TRBD1. Germline V gene data show CDR1 as MNHNS and CDR2 as SASEGT. The junction had 16 bases not matched to a gene; V was cut back by 5 bases and J by 8 bases. This CDR3 contains 18 residues.

The sample holds many counts of this clonotype. The V call is TRBV19, the J call TRBJ2-1; 15 bases are a match to TRBD2. The CDR3 covers 17 residues. The V gene end was trimmed by 4 bases and the J gene end by 8 bases; junction bases not matched to a gene: 9. Germline loops: CDR1 LNHDA, CDR2 SQIVND (reference sequence). The CDR3 here is CASSKGLAGGNWYEQFF. Here the CDR3 DNA reads TGTGCCAGTAGTAAGGGACTAGCGGGGGGAAATTGGTATGAGCAGTTCTTC.

The sample holds a few counts of this clonotype. The CDR3 nucleotides read TGTGCCAGCAGCTTAGATGGGACTAGCGGCGATGAGCAGTACTTC. Its protein is CASSLDGTSGDEQYF. The rearrangement joins TRBV7-6 to TRBJ2-7; 11 positions match TRBD2. CDR3 size: 15 residues. The germline gives CDR1 SGHVS, CDR2 FNYEAQ. Trimming cost V 1 base and J 7 bases; bases outside gene matches: 6.

The sample holds many counts of this clonotype. The chain has TRBV12-3 or TRBV12-4 and TRBJ2-3; TRBD2 matches 10 bases. This CDR3 has 16 residues. Trimming removed 5 bases from V and 2 bases from J; junction bases left unmatched: 7. The CDR3 sequence: CASSGPGTSDTDTQYF. The CDR3 bases are TGTGCCAGCAGTGGCCCCGGGACTAGCGACACAGATACGCAGTATTTT.